This TCR beta chain was profiled in a study of OX40 agonist ivuxolimab in advanced cancers. Study information: The patients got ivuxolimab, which is an agonistic anti-OX40 (CD134) antibody. Patients were dosed intravenously with ivuxolimab at 0.01 to 10 mg/kg every 2 weeks. Participants, 75% to 85% male, averaged approximately 60 years of age, ranging from roughly 23 to 80.

It was autoimmune disease history or systemic immunosuppression that excluded patients. Germline V gene data show CDR1 as SGHVS and CDR2 as FNYEAQ. V lost 6 bases to trimming and J lost 6 bases, with 25 bases between them. There are 17 residues in the CDR3. TCRdb's table, derived via immunoSEQ multiplex PCR, lists solely in-frame clones and lacks some. The sample lists tens of thousands of clones; over 60% were seen once. The sample here was CD4+ or CD8+ T cells sorted from blood, taken in a trial of the OX40 agonist ivuxolimab. The chain is built from TRBV7-6 and TRBJ2-3, with D perhaps matching TRBD1 (5 bases). The receptor comes from an adult with an advanced solid tumor such as melanoma, head and neck, liver or kidney cancer. DNA for the CDR3: TGTGCCAGCAGTTCTATGGGGTTAGGGGCCATCCATGATACGCAGTATTTT. Protein sequence: CASSSMGLGAIHDTQYF. Complete variable domain (other parts from reference TRBV7-6 and TRBJ2-3): GAGVSQSPRYKVTKRGQDVALRCDPISGHVSLYWYRQALGQGPEFLTYFNYEAQQDKSGLPNDRFSAERPEGSISTLTIQRTEQRDSAMYRCASSSMGLGAIHDTQYFGPGTRLTVL.